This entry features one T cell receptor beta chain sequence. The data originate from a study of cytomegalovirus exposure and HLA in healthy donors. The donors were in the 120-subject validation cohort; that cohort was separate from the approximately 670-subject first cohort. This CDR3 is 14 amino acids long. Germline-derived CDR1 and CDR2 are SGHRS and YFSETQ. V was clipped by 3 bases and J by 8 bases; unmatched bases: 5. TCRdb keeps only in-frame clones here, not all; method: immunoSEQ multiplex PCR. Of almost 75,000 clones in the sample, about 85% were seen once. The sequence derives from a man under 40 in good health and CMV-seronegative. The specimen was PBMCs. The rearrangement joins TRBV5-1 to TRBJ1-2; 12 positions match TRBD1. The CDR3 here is CASSSGTGGGGYTF. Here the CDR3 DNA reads TGCGCCAGCAGCTCCGGGACAGGGGGCGGGGGCTACACCTTC.